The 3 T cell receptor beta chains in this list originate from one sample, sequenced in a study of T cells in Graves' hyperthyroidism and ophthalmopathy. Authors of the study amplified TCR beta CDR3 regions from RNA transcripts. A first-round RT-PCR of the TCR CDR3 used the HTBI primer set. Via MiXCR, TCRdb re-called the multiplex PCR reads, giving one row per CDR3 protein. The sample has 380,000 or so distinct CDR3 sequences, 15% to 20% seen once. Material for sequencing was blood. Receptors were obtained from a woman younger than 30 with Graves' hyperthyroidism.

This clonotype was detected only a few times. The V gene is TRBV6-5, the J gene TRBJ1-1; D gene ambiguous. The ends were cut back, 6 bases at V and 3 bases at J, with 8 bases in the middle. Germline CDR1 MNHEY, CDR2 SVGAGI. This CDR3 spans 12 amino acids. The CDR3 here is CASRTTYTEAFF. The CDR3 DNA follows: TGTGCCAGCAGAACTACATACACTGAAGCTTTCTTT.

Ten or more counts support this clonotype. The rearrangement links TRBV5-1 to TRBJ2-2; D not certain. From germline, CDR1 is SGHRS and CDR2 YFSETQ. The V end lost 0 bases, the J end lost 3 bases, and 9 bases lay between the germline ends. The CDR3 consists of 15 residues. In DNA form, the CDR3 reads TGCGCCAGCAGCTTGGACCGCCCCGACACCGGGGAGCTGTTTTTT. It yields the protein CASSLDRPDTGELFF.

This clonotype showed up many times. The CDR3 sequence: CASSLNRASEIYGYTF. CDR3 nucleotides: TGTGCCAGCAGCTTAAACAGGGCCTCAGAGATTTATGGCTACACCTTC. The chain employs TRBV11-3 and TRBJ1-2; possibly TRBD1 for D (6 bases). The germline CDR1 and CDR2 sequences are SGHNT and YENEEA. V lost 2 bases, J lost 5 bases, and 18 bases lay in between. CDR3 length: 16 residues.